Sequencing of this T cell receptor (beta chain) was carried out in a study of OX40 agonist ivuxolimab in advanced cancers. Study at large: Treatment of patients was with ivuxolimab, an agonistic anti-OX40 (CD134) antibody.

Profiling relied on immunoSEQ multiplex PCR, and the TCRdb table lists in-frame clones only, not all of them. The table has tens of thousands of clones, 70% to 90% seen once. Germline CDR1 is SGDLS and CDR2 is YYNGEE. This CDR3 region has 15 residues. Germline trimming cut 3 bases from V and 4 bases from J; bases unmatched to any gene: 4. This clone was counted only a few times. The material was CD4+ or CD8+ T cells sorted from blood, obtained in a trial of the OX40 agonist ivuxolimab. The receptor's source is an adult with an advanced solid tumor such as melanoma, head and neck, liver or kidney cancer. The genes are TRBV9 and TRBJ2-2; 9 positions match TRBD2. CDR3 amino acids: CASSGTSAFTGELFF. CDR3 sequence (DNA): TGTGCCAGCAGCGGGACTAGCGCGTTCACCGGGGAGCTGTTTTTT. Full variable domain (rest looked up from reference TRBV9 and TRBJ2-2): DSGVTQTPKHLITATGQRVTLRCSPRSGDLSVYWYQQSLDQGLQFLIQYYNGEERAKGNILERFSAQQFPDLHSELNLSSLELGDSALYFCASSGTSAFTGELFFGEGSRLTVL.